This T cell receptor beta chain is from a study of blood T cell repertoires in COVID-19. Study in general: Whether acute or convalescent, the COVID-19 samples came from the United States, Italy and Spain. Sample material is recorded as cDNA or gDNA derived from T cells, B-cell-depleted T cells, or PBMCs.

This CDR3 has 13 amino acids. V shed 7 bases and J 9 bases; nucleotides not matched to a gene: 6. Germline values: CDR1 MGHDK, CDR2 SYGVNS. Original analysis: Estimation of nucleated cell counts was performed using reference gene primer amplification. Data came from immunoSEQ multiplex PCR; TCRdb stores just in-frame clones and leaves some out. Clone size and V and J calls were adopted from that table, with D and trimming inferred from the DNA. The table includes roughly 380,000 clones, around nine tenths detected once. Enrolled during active infection, Seattle patients were then followed longitudinally.

Input material: peripheral blood. V gene TRBV25-1 combines with J gene TRBJ2-1; 10 bases map to TRBD2. This sequence originates from a woman aged 60 to 75 with COVID-19, enrolled during active disease. In DNA form, the CDR3 reads TGTGCCAGCAAGATAGCGGGGGGCCCTGAGCAGTTCTTC. Translated: CASKIAGGPEQFF.